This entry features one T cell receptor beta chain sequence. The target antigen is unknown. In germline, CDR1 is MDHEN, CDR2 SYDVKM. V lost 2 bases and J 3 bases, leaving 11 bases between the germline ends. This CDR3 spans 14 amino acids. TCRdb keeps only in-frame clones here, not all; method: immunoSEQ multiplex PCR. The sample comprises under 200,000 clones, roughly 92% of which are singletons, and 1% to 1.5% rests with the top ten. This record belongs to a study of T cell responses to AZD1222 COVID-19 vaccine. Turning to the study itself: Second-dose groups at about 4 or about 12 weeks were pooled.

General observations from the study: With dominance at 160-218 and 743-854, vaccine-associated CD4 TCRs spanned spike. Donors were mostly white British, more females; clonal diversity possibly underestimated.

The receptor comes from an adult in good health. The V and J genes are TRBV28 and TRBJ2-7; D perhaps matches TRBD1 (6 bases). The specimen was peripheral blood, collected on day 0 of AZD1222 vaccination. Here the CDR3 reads CASSLGGGSYEQYF. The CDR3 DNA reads TGTGCCAGCAGTTTAGGTGGGGGCAGCTACGAGCAGTACTTC.